The source of this T cell receptor (beta chain) is a study of control samples from healthy donors and cancer patients. V was trimmed by 5 bases and J by 8 bases, leaving 14 bases between them. Germline V gene sequence: CDR1 SNHLY, CDR2 FYNNEI. The CDR3 is 13 amino acids. Data came from immunoSEQ multiplex PCR; TCRdb stores just in-frame clones and leaves some out. This sample carries about 110,000 clones, 88% of them seen once, and the ten largest clones take around 3.9%. The table lists this clone with a count of one. Material: PBMCs. This sequence joins TRBV2 and TRBJ2-3; possibly TRBD2 for D (6 bases). The sequence came from a woman aged 55-70 years with lung cancer. This CDR3 reads CASSPAGGVTQYF. The CDR3 nucleotides are TGTGCCAGCAGTCCCGCCGGGGGAGTTACGCAGTATTTT. Supplemented by reference TRBV2 and TRBJ2-3, the full variable domain reads EPEVTQTPSHQVTQMGQEVILRCVPISNHLYFYWYRQILGQKVEFLVSFYNNEISEKSEIFDDQFSVERPDGSNFTLKIRSTKLEDSAMYFCASSPAGGVTQYFGPGTRLTVL.